The T cell receptor beta chain under discussion was sequenced for a study of OX40 agonist ivuxolimab in advanced cancers. Study as a whole: The study treated patients with ivuxolimab, an agonistic anti-OX40 (CD134) antibody.

Clones were read by immunoSEQ multiplex PCR, and TCRdb kept only the in-frame ones, dropping some. Here the sample spans some 60,000 clones, about four fifths being singletons. CDR1 LNHNV and CDR2 YYDKDF come from the germline V gene (reference sequence). This CDR3 is 15 amino acids long. J gave up 7 bases and V 0 bases, and 3 bases lay outside the gene matches. To note about this clone: Its antigen is currently unknown.

The study's findings and limits: Expanded clones were, on average, more numerous in CD8+ T cells than in CD4+.

The chain joins TRBV15 to TRBJ2-2, with TRBD1 matching over 9 bases. The source of this sequence is an adult with an advanced solid tumor such as melanoma, head and neck, liver or kidney cancer. The sample was CD4+ or CD8+ T cells sorted from blood, taken in a trial of the OX40 agonist ivuxolimab. In nucleotides, the CDR3 is TGTGCCACCAGCAGAGAACAGGGGGCTTTCGGGGAGCTGTTTTTT. Amino acids: CATSREQGAFGELFF.